A single sample gave rise to the 9 T cell receptor beta chains below, sequenced in a study of CD8 T cells in ankylosing spondylitis (dated by TCRdb to the late 2010s). Library construction relied on 5' RACE. The sequencer was an Illumina MiSeq. TCRdb passed the public sequencing reads through fastp at Q25 and MiXCR, retaining productive beta sequences. Each CDR3 protein gets just one entry, which takes the most common genes and DNA from the rows behind it. Within this sample are around 30,000 distinct CDR3 sequences, with 11% to 15% of them counted one time only. The top ten constitute more than 30% of the sample. Sequencing used blood. These receptors all come from a male donor with ankylosing spondylitis or in good health (not recorded which).

The chain uses TRBV5-1 and TRBJ2-5, with D possibly TRBD2 on 6 matching bases. V was clipped by 3 bases and J by 1 base, with 13 bases between them. Germline V gene lookup returns CDR1 SGHRS and CDR2 YFSETQ. CDR3 length: 15 residues. The CDR3 region has the DNA TGCGCCAGCAGCTCTTATGGGGGGTCCCAAGAGACCCAGTACTTC. This codes for CASSSYGGSQETQYF.

V and J are TRBV3-1 and TRBJ2-2; D uncertain. CDR1 and CDR2 (germline): LGHDT, YNNKEL (reference sequence). Trimming left V 3 bases short and J 5 bases short, with 10 bases between. This CDR3 contains 14 residues. The CDR3 is CASSHNGETGELFF. CDR3 in DNA: TGTGCCAGCAGCCACAATGGGGAAACCGGGGAGCTGTTTTTT.

The rearrangement uses TRBV20-1 and TRBJ2-3; 9 nucleotides align to TRBD1. CDR1 and CDR2 (germline): DFQATT, SNEGSKA (reference sequence). This CDR3 is 15 amino acids long. The ends lost 4 bases at V and 1 base at J; junction bases unmatched: 6. Here the CDR3 DNA reads TGCAGTGCTACGGGACAGGGAGTCCGCACAGATACGCAGTATTTT. Its protein is CSATGQGVRTDTQYF.

The V gene is TRBV12-3 or TRBV12-4, the J gene TRBJ2-5; D remains ambiguous. The CDR3 sequence is 12 residues long. Trimming took 6 bases from V and 4 from J, leaving 9 bases between them. The CDR3 sequence is CASSGEGETQYF. Written as DNA, the CDR3 is TGTGCCAGCAGCGGAGAAGGAGAGACCCAGTACTTC.

This clonotype was picked up a small number of times. V usage is TRBV20-1 and J usage is TRBJ2-4; a weak D match, TRBD2 (6 bases). This CDR3 spans 15 amino acids. Germline CDR1 is DFQATT and CDR2 is SNEGSKA (reference sequence). Trimming took 5 bases from V and 7 from J, leaving 21 bases between them. This CDR3 is CSAPPSSGRRNIQYF. The CDR3 DNA sequence: TGCAGTGCTCCCCCGAGTAGCGGTCGTCGGAACATTCAGTACTTC.

The CDR3 nucleotides read TGCAGCGTTGTAAACCGGGACCGGACTGAAGCTTTCTTT. It is translated as CSVVNRDRTEAFF. The gene calls are TRBV29-1 and TRBJ1-1; perhaps TRBD1 as D (5 bases). V was trimmed by 4 bases and J by 5 bases, leaving 14 bases between them. Per the germline V gene, CDR1 is SQVTM and CDR2 is ANQGSEA. The CDR3 loop spans 13 amino acids.

A few counts support this clonotype. This rearrangement joins TRBV20-1 to TRBJ1-1; D not resolved. The CDR3 totals 14 residues. V was trimmed by 0 bases and J by 4 bases, leaving 12 bases between them. CDR1 DFQATT and CDR2 SNEGSKA come from the germline V gene (reference sequence). The CDR3 reads CSARDMHKATEAFF. In DNA, the CDR3 is TGCAGTGCTAGAGATATGCACAAGGCCACTGAAGCTTTCTTT.

In its sample, this clonotype was seen a few times. This chain links TRBV3-1 with TRBJ1-5; D may be TRBD1 (6 bases). Trimming removed 3 bases at V and 6 bases at J, with 12 bases between. The length of the CDR3 is 14 residues. The germline CDR1 and CDR2 sequences are LGHDT and YNNKEL (reference sequence). CDR3 protein: CASSHRQAPQPQHF. The CDR3 nucleotides are TGTGCCAGCAGCCACCGACAGGCCCCTCAGCCCCAGCATTTT.

CDR3 in amino acids: CASSQDREGTDTGELFF. CDR3 in DNA: TGCGCCAGCAGCCAAGACAGGGAGGGAACCGACACCGGGGAGCTGTTTTTT. V usage is TRBV4-3 and J usage is TRBJ2-2; TRBD2 matches 7 bases. With V trimmed by 0 bases and J by 3 bases, 7 bases remained unmatched. Germline CDR1 and CDR2: LGHNA and YSLEER. The CDR3 extends over 17 amino acids.